Following are 27 T cell receptor beta chains from one sample sequenced in a study of blood T cells in healthy people across ages. Through a sample-barcoded 5' primer and a J-beta primer mix, a second PCR was run for roughly 6 to 11 cycles. One entry per CDR3 protein results from TCRdb running MiXCR on the 5' RACE reads. Here the sample spans 600,000 or so distinct CDR3 sequences, 40% to 50% being singletons. Sequencing input: blood. Source of these receptors: an elderly man in good health.

This clonotype was seen a few times. J is TRBJ2-6 and V is TRBV12-5; no firm D call. The CDR3 has 15 amino acids. Looked up from germline, CDR1 is LGHNT and CDR2 is FRNRAP. V lost 5 bases, J lost 0 bases, and 8 bases lay in between. DNA for the CDR3: TGTGCTAGTGGTGCCCTGTACTCTGGGGCCAACGTCCTGACTTTC. The encoded protein is CASGALYSGANVLTF.

In this sample, this clonotype turned up a few times. The chain's CDR3 is CASSLGQGKLFF. CDR3 sequence (DNA): TGTGCCAGCAGCTTAGGGCAGGGGAAACTGTTTTTT. V gene TRBV7-9 combines with J gene TRBJ1-4, with D perhaps TRBD1 (6 bases). Per germline, CDR1 SEHNR and CDR2 FQNEAQ (reference sequence). V lost 1 base, J lost 11 bases, and 8 bases lay in between. The CDR3 is 12 amino acids.

This clonotype has more than one count but fewer than ten. The chain uses TRBV6-6 and TRBJ1-3; D possibly corresponds to TRBD1 (5 bases). Germline V CDR1 and CDR2: MNHNY, SVGAGI (reference sequence). V was pared by 0 bases and J by 10 bases, with 13 bases between. This CDR3 has 14 amino acids. This CDR3 reads CASSYSGETGTIYF. DNA of the CDR3: TGTGCCAGCAGTTACTCAGGGGAAACGGGGACCATATATTTT.

This clonotype was picked up a small number of times. J is TRBJ2-5 and V is TRBV29-1; D is perhaps TRBD2 (6 bases). From germline, CDR1 is SQVTM and CDR2 ANQGSEA. The CDR3 has 10 residues. V dropped 7 bases and J dropped 5 bases, with 8 bases sitting between them. This CDR3 reads CSGGVETQYF. The CDR3 DNA follows: TGCAGCGGGGGGGTTGAGACCCAGTACTTC.

This chain uses TRBV20-1 with TRBJ1-1, with TRBD1 matching 7 bases. Germline trimming cut 6 bases from V and 7 bases from J; bases unmatched to any gene: 11. Germline CDR1 and CDR2: DFQATT and SNEGSKA (reference sequence). CDR3 size: 13 residues. CDR3 DNA: TGCAGTGCCCGAAGTGACAGGGTTGGTGAAGCTTTCTTT. Translating it yields CSARSDRVGEAFF.

This clonotype has a handful of counts. The chain combines TRBV9 with TRBJ2-3, with 7 bases lining up with TRBD1. The CDR3 extends over 15 amino acids. V shed 4 bases, J shed 0 bases, and the junction held 5 bases outside the gene matches. Germline CDR1 reads SGDLS; CDR2 reads YYNGEE. The CDR3 bases are TGTGCCAGCAGCTGGGGACAGTCTAGCACAGATACGCAGTATTTT. Amino acids: CASSWGQSSTDTQYF.

The V and J genes are TRBV28 and TRBJ2-3; D is possibly TRBD1 (6 bases). Looked up from germline, CDR1 is MDHEN and CDR2 is SYDVKM. Trimming cost V 6 bases and J 10 bases, with 14 bases left between them. The CDR3 spans 12 residues. CDR3 nucleotides: TGTGCCAGCAGAAAGGACAGTTGTGCGCAGTATTTT. Protein product: CASRKDSCAQYF.

As to this clonotype: A much larger clonotype is one base distant, so this may be a read error. The rearrangement uses TRBV6-5 and TRBJ2-3; D is ambiguous. There are 14 residues in the CDR3. CDR1 and CDR2 from the germline V gene are MNHEY and SVGAGI. CDR3 region: CAISPEVRPLVQYF. In DNA, the CDR3 is TGTGCCATCAGTCCAGAGGTCCGCCCGCTCGTGCAGTATTTT.

The V and J genes are TRBV18 and TRBJ2-7; no definite D call. This CDR3 is 11 amino acids long. The V end was cut by 4 bases, the J end by 6 bases, with 7 bases between. Per the germline V gene, CDR1 is KGHSH and CDR2 is LQKENI. For the CDR3, the DNA is TGTGCCAGCTCACTATCCATCGAGCAGTACTTC. This codes for CASSLSIEQYF.

There are a few counts of this clonotype. This chain connects TRBV21-1 to TRBJ1-5; the D call in the table, TRBD1, was not verified against the DNA. TRBV21-1 is reported as a pseudogene. The CDR3 covers 17 residues. Here the CDR3 DNA reads TGTGCCAGCAGCAAAGTCTATGACAGGGTGGCCAATCAGCCCCAGCATTTT. Translated: CASSKVYDRVANQPQHF.

On this clonotype: Relative to the germline gene, one junction end is altered; a read error may explain this. CDR3 sequence (DNA): TGTGCCAGCAGCTTATACGGGGGACTAGCGGGGGAGTCCTACACTGAGCAGTTCTTC. Its translation is CASSLYGGLAGESYTEQFF. This sequence joins TRBV25-1 and TRBJ2-1; 14 nucleotides agree with TRBD2. CDR1 is MGHDK and CDR2 is SYGVNS in the germline V gene. The CDR3 loop spans 19 amino acids.

This clonotype came up a few times. The chain couples TRBV20-1 to TRBJ2-7; D perhaps matches TRBD2 (5 bases). The CDR3 is made up of 12 amino acids. Germline lookup yields CDR1 DFQATT and CDR2 SNEGSKA (reference sequence). The ends were cut back, 6 bases at V and 3 bases at J, with 12 bases in the middle. The CDR3 sequence is CSAARARYEQYF. CDR3 DNA: TGCAGTGCCGCGCGGGCCCGCTACGAGCAGTACTTC.

The rearrangement joins TRBV11-3 to TRBJ2-7; D tentatively reads TRBD1 or TRBD2 (5 bases each). From germline, CDR1 is SGHNT and CDR2 YENEEA. This CDR3 comprises 13 residues. The germline V and J ends were trimmed by 5 bases and 5 bases, with 13 bases remaining between them. In DNA form, the CDR3 reads TGTGCCAGCAGCCAGGGACCCACGGACGAGCAGTACTTC. Translated, it gives CASSQGPTDEQYF.

This clonotype was counted between two and nine times. The chain recombines TRBV7-9 with TRBJ1-1; 7 bases align to TRBD1. J gave up 5 bases and V 1 base, and 7 bases lay outside the gene matches. The CDR3 sequence is 15 residues long. Germline V lookup: CDR1 SEHNR, CDR2 FQNEAQ (reference sequence). The CDR3 DNA is TGTGCCAGCAGCTTAGATCGGACAGGTTGGACTGAAGCTTTCTTT. It is translated as CASSLDRTGWTEAFF.

The table lists this clonotype with a few counts. The chain couples TRBV7-2 to TRBJ2-3; 14 bases fit TRBD2. Germline-derived CDR1 and CDR2 are SGHTA and FQGNSA. With V trimmed by 4 bases and J by 5 bases, 5 bases remained unmatched. This CDR3 is 16 amino acids long. The CDR3: CASSYGLAGGIDTQYF. As DNA, the CDR3 is TGTGCCAGCAGCTACGGACTAGCGGGAGGTATAGATACGCAGTATTTT.

The sample holds a few counts of this clonotype. The rearrangement joins TRBV7-2 to TRBJ2-5, with a possible D match to TRBD1 (6 bases). The CDR3 runs to 13 residues. Germline-derived CDR1 and CDR2 are SGHTA and FQGNSA. Trimming pared 3 bases from V and 5 bases from J, leaving 10 bases between. The CDR3, as DNA: TGTGCCAGCAGCTTCACAGGGACCGAGACCCAGTACTTC. Translating it yields CASSFTGTETQYF.

The chain joins TRBV6-4 to TRBJ1-1, with no clear D. Germline CDR1 and CDR2: MRHNA and SNTAGT. V lost 6 bases and J 4 bases, leaving 15 bases between the germline ends. The CDR3 is made up of 14 amino acids. For the CDR3, the DNA is TGTGCCAGCAGCATACAAGCCTCCGGCACTGAAGCTTTCTTT. Translation gives CASSIQASGTEAFF.

This clonotype came up once. This rearrangement joins TRBV5-1 to TRBJ2-5, with D uncertain. The CDR3 spans 15 residues. V was shortened by 2 bases and J by 1 base, with 12 bases between the two germline ends. CDR1 SGHRS and CDR2 YFSETQ come from the germline V gene. CDR3: CASSFLSLVQETQYF. The DNA of the CDR3 is TGCGCCAGCAGCTTTCTGAGTCTAGTCCAAGAGACCCAGTACTTC.

This clonotype was detected a few times. The V call is TRBV7-2, the J call TRBJ2-3, with D perhaps matching TRBD2 (6 bases). Germline CDR1 reads SGHTA; CDR2 reads FQGNSA. This CDR3 contains 14 residues. V lost 5 bases, J lost 6 bases, and 15 bases lay in between. The CDR3 DNA sequence: TGTGCCAGCAGCCTGACGGGAGATCCTGATACGCAGTATTTT. Amino acid sequence: CASSLTGDPDTQYF. The variable domain in full, completed from reference TRBV7-2 and TRBJ2-3, reads GAGVSQSPSNKVTEKGKDVELRCDPISGHTALYWYRQSLGQGLEFLIYFQGNSAPDKSGLPSDRFSAERTGGSVSTLTIQRTQQEDSAVYLCASSLTGDPDTQYFGPGTRLTVL.

This clonotype was seen more than once but under ten times. The V call is TRBV20-1, the J call TRBJ1-2, with a weak D call TRBD1 (6 bases). Trimming pared 7 bases from V and 5 bases from J, leaving 17 bases between. Germline V gene sequence: CDR1 DFQATT, CDR2 SNEGSKA (reference sequence). The CDR3 loop spans 13 amino acids. The CDR3 nucleotides are TGCAGTGTATTTGCACAGGGCAGATATGGCTACACCTTC. Residues: CSVFAQGRYGYTF.

The chain joins TRBV9 to TRBJ1-2; possible D gene TRBD1, 5 bases. The germline gives CDR1 SGDLS, CDR2 YYNGEE. The CDR3 length is 15 residues. Trimming left V 3 bases short and J 4 bases short, with 16 bases between. CDR3 protein: CASSARGGTGYGYTF. DNA for the CDR3: TGTGCCAGCAGCGCGAGGGGAGGTACCGGCTATGGCTACACCTTC.

This clonotype showed up just a few times. This rearrangement joins TRBV29-1 to TRBJ2-5; 8 bases are shared with TRBD1. V gave up 7 bases and J gave up 3 bases; unmatched junction bases: 7. Germline assignment: CDR1 SQVTM and CDR2 ANQGSEA. The CDR3 is 13 residues long. The CDR3 sequence is CSARQGREETQYF. The CDR3 bases are TGCAGCGCCCGACAGGGGCGCGAAGAGACCCAGTACTTC.

CDR3 sequence reads: CASSFGPPRGTQYF. The CDR3 nucleotides are TGTGCCAGCAGCTTCGGACCCCCAAGAGGGACCCAGTACTTC. The gene calls are TRBV5-6 and TRBJ2-5; D gene unclear. The V end lost 2 bases, the J end lost 7 bases, and 15 bases lay between the germline ends. The CDR3 runs 14 residues. CDR1 SGHDT and CDR2 YYEEEE come from the germline V gene.

The V and J genes are TRBV4-3 and TRBJ2-7, with D hard to call. The V end was cut by 0 bases, the J end by 12 bases, with 15 bases between. The CDR3 consists of 13 residues. Germline lookup yields CDR1 LGHNA and CDR2 YSLEER. The CDR3 bases are TGCGCCAGCAGCCAAGATGGCGTCCTCCCTACGTACTTC. It yields the protein CASSQDGVLPTYF.

The gene calls are TRBV6-5 and TRBJ2-3, with D perhaps TRBD1 (6 bases). Trimming removed 5 bases from V and 0 bases from J, with 9 bases in between. The CDR3 consists of 14 residues. Germline-derived CDR1 and CDR2 are MNHEY and SVGAGI. CDR3 in amino acids: CASSDRRSTDTQYF. The CDR3 DNA reads TGTGCCAGCAGTGACAGGCGGAGCACAGATACGCAGTATTTT.

At least ten counts were recorded for this clonotype. This chain connects TRBV10-3 to TRBJ2-1, with D possibly matching TRBD2 (6 bases). Trimming took off 0 bases at V and 7 bases at J, with 7 bases between the two ends. This CDR3 is 13 amino acids long. Germline CDR1 reads ENHRY; CDR2 reads SYGVKD. DNA for the CDR3: TGTGCCATCAGTGAGTCGACTAGGAATGAGCAGTTCTTC. Its protein is CAISESTRNEQFF.

A few counts support this clonotype. This rearrangement joins TRBV29-1 to TRBJ1-1, with TRBD1 identical over 10 bases. CDR3 length: 14 residues. CDR1 is SQVTM and CDR2 is ANQGSEA in the germline V gene. After removal of 7 bases from V and 0 bases from J, the junction contained 5 bases not matched to a gene. Written as DNA, the CDR3 is TGCAGCGCGACAGGGGGCTTTTTGAACACTGAAGCTTTCTTT. Translating gives CSATGGFLNTEAFF. The entire variable domain, with the rest obtained from reference TRBV29-1 and TRBJ1-1, is as follows: SAVISQKPSRDICQRGTSLTIQCQVDSQVTMMFWYRQQPGQSLTLIATANQGSEATYESGFVIDKFPISRPNLTFSTLTVSNMSPEDSSIYLCSATGGFLNTEAFFGQGTRLTVV.